This TCR beta chain was found in a study of blood T cells in healthy people across ages. With a J-beta primer mix and a sample-barcoded 5' primer, a second PCR ran 7 to 11 cycles. MiXCR was run by TCRdb on the 5' RACE reads, yielding one entry per CDR3 protein. The table shows roughly 500,000 distinct CDR3 sequences, with 24% occurring only once. Germline CDR1 LGHNA, CDR2 YNFKEQ. This CDR3 contains 18 residues. J lost 5 bases, V lost 4 bases, and 14 bases had no gene match. These same data were also listed under a study on T cells of mothers and their children. From that paper: Within related and unrelated pairs, thymic selection shapes TCR recombination output in a similar way.

The V gene is TRBV4-2, the J gene TRBJ2-7, with 13 bases that match TRBD2. Sequenced sample: blood. This sequence was found in a boy aged 5-17 years in good health. CDR3 sequence (DNA): TGTGCCAGCAGCCCCCGCGGACTAGCGGGAGCTGGCATCGACGAGCAGTACTTC. Protein product: CASSPRGLAGAGIDEQYF.